This T cell receptor (beta chain) was profiled in a study of OX40 agonist ivuxolimab in advanced cancers. Study overall: Ivuxolimab, which patients received intravenously every 2 weeks, was dosed at 0.01 to 10 mg/kg.

Patients who had autoimmune disease history or got systemic immunosuppression were left out. Germline-derived CDR1 and CDR2 are KGHSH and LQKENI. V lost 6 bases, J lost 8 bases, and 17 bases lay in between. CDR3 size: 15 residues. Data came from immunoSEQ multiplex PCR; TCRdb stores just in-frame clones and leaves some out. Here the sample spans more than 55,000 clones, roughly 84% being singletons. The material was CD4+ or CD8+ T cells sorted from blood, obtained in a trial of the OX40 agonist ivuxolimab. This TCR came from an adult with an advanced solid tumor such as melanoma, head and neck, liver or kidney cancer. The gene calls are TRBV18 and TRBJ1-6; D gene ambiguous. The CDR3 here is CASSPSYGVDSPLHF. The CDR3 region has the DNA TGTGCCAGCTCTCCCTCGTATGGGGTTGATTCACCCCTCCACTTT.